This section outlines one TCR beta chain sequence together with its context. V lost 3 bases to trimming and J lost 2 bases; unmatched junction nucleotides: 5. CDR3 length equals 15 residues. Germline V gives CDR1 LNHDA, CDR2 SQIVND (reference sequence). In the study's own analysis: The authors estimated nucleated cell counts from reference gene primer amplification. Sequenced by immunoSEQ multiplex PCR; TCRdb stores in-frame clones only, minus some. For V, J and clone size, that table is used; D and trimming come from the DNA. In the table there are approximately 210,000 clones, roughly 80% of which are singletons. This specimen comes from a study of blood T cell repertoires in COVID-19. On the study more broadly: The United States, Italy and Spain were the sources of the acute and convalescent COVID-19 samples. Sources were T cells, B-cell-depleted T cells, or PBMCs; the material itself was cDNA or gDNA.

The TCR originated in a human donor in a cohort sampled during active COVID-19. The material sequenced was peripheral blood. The chain recombines TRBV19 with TRBJ2-7, with 9 bases that match TRBD2. The chain's CDR3 is CASSITAGGTYEQYF. The CDR3 DNA sequence: TGTGCCAGTAGTATCACGGCGGGAGGGACCTACGAGCAGTACTTC.